This TCR beta chain stems from a study of beta chain features in type 1 diabetes (dated by TCRdb to 2016 to 2018). Regarding the study in general: No differences in mean age, gender distribution, total cell number or subset yield were found between patients and healthy donors. Across all samples, about 110 million sorted cells were examined, and cell number per subset correlated strongly with RNA yield. The study compared TCRB repertoires of sorted circulating CD4+ T cell subsets between recently diagnosed type 1 diabetes patients and matched healthy donors. Regulatory and stem cell-like memory subsets were obtained from only 8 patients and roughly 8 healthy donors, while naive and central memory subsets were obtained from all 28 donors. Study-wide findings and limitations: Shorter templates might be favored by PCR, yet because patient and control samples were amplified and corrected together, any such skew would affect both groups equally. At VDJ recombination sites, patients with type 1 diabetes made fewer insertions and deleted more nucleotides, a pattern implying thymic rearrangement abnormalities. HLA sub-analyses involved small numbers of individuals, so any influence of HLA type on TCRB rearrangement remained unresolved. Type 1 diabetes patients showed a moderate but significant shortening of TCRB CDR3 length in all four CD4+ subsets. Because cDNA was sequenced instead of genomic DNA, activated cells with high expression could be over-represented, although the groups did not differ in activation or CD3 levels. Naive, central memory and regulatory TCRB repertoires appeared to be more similar among patients than among healthy donors.

The entire amount of isolated RNA was reverse transcribed using the High Capacity cDNA Reverse Transcription Kit, so the sequenced TCRB transcripts were expressed ones. Deep immunoSEQ sequencing was performed on naive, central memory and regulatory T cell samples, with an average of about 4 million total reads per sample. Sorted cells were lysed in RLT buffer, and RNA was extracted using DNase-treated RNeasy Micro or Mini kits according to cell number. To prevent cross-contamination, each cell subset was processed individually, whereas patient and healthy donor samples were processed jointly. The immunoSEQ multiplex PCR was used to amplify TCRB sequences from cDNA, yielding 87-bp fragments that span the CDR3 region. The amplicons were sequenced using the Illumina HiSeq platform. The original pipeline was this. PCR bias was computationally corrected using synthetic template baselines, reads within Hamming distance 2 were collapsed, and singletons that could not be merged were discarded. Reads were aligned to IMGT to assign V, D and J genes, CDR3 length, and insertions or deletions at six rearrangement sites. Within each subset, clonotype counts were normalized to sorted cell number, and only after that were true diversity and Gini coefficients computed with the tcR R package. Repertoire sharing was quantified using the overlap coefficient calculated on TCRB nucleotide sequences. As a proxy for the pre-selection repertoire, out-of-frame TCRB sequences from naive cells were analyzed. TCRdb limited this immuneACCESS table to in-frame rearrangements with V and J called. A share of clones is missing; checked studies link under half to unresolved V genes, and the rest is unexplained. That table supplies the V and J calls and clone size; D and trimming were determined from the DNA. The sample table holds approximately 300,000 clones, of which more than 9.5% were seen once. The ten largest make up under 0.02% of the sample.

The CDR3 runs 12 amino acids, cysteine and phenylalanine included. The CDR3 DNA has 36 bases and is translated from base 1. V loses 6 bases of germline sequence and J loses 10 bases, and the interval between the two ends is 13 bases. The germline V gene (reference sequence) gives CDR1 as LNHNV and CDR2 as YYDKDF. Each donor gave one peripheral blood draw, about 100 mL on average, collected into heparinised tubes. A BD FACSAria II was used to sort naive, central memory, regulatory and stem cell-like memory CD4+ T cells with a panel that included CD45RO, CCR7, CD25, CD127, CD95 and CD27. Purity was above 98% for every sorted population. PBMCs were isolated right away by Lymphoprep density gradient centrifugation and were stained directly, without culture. Samples were stained and sorted in pairs, with one healthy donor and one patient per experiment, so that batch effects were minimized. This clone was recorded a few times. Its antigen target is currently unknown. Base qualities are missing; no much larger clone stands one base away.

This TCR came from a woman aged 25 to 39 in good health. Material for sequencing was naive CD4+ T cells from blood. This sample's cell subset or site label indicates: true naive CD4+ T cells. The receptor chain draws on TRBV15 and TRBJ2-1; a weak D assignment points to TRBD2 (6 bases agree). The DNA reads as follows: TGTGCCACCAGACAGACTAGTCTAGAGCAGTTCTTC. Protein translation: CATRQTSLEQFF.